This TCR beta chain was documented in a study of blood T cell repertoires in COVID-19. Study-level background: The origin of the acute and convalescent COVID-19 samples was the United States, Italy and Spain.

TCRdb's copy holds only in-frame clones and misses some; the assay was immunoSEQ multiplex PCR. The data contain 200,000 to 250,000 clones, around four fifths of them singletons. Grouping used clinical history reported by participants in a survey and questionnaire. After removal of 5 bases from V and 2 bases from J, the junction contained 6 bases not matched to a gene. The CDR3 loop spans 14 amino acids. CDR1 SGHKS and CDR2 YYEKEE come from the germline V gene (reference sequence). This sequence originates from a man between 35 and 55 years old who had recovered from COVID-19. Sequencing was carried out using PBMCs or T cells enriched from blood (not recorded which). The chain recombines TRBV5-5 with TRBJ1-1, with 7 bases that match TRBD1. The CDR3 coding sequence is TGTGCCAGCAGGTGGACAGGCGATAACACTGAAGCTTTCTTT. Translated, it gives CASRWTGDNTEAFF.